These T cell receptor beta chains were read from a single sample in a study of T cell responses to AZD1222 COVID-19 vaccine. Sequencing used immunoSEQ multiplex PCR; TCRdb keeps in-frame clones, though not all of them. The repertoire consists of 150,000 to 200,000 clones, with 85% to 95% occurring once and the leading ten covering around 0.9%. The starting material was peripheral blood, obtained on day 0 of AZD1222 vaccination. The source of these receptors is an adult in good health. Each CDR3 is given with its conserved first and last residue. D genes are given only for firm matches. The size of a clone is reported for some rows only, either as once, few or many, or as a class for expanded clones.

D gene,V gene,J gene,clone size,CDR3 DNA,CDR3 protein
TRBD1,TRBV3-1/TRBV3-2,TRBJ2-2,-,TGTGCCAGCAGCCAAGAAGGGGGCATCGGGGAGCTGTTTTTT,CASSQEGGIGELFF
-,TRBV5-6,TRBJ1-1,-,TGTGCCAGCAGCTTGGCGATGGGCACTGAAGCTTTCTTT,CASSLAMGTEAFF
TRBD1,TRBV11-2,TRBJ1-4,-,TGTGCCAGCAGCACAGGACAGGGTCGGCGGGAAAAACTGTTTTTT,CASSTGQGRREKLFF
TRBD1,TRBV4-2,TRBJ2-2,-,TGTGCCAGCAGCCAAGTGTTGGGCCGAGGGACAGGGAGAAACACCGGGGAGCTGTTTTTT,CASSQVLGRGTGRNTGELFF
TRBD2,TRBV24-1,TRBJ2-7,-,TGTGCCACCCCGCCTGGGTTGGGGACTAGGGGCGACGAGCAGTACTTC,CATPPGLGTRGDEQYF
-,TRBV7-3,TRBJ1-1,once,TGTGCCAGCAGCTTAACACGGGACGGGAACACTGAAGCTTTCTTT,CASSLTRDGNTEAFF
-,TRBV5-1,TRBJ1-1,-,TGCGCCAGCAGCTTACAGGCGACGAACACTGAAGCTTTCTTT,CASSLQATNTEAFF
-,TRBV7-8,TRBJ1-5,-,TGTGCCAGCAGCTTGATGGTACAGAATCAGCCCCAGCATTTT,CASSLMVQNQPQHF
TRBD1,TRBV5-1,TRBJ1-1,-,TGCGCCAGCAGCTTACCCCAGGGGGCGAGAACTGAAGCTTTCTTT,CASSLPQGARTEAFF
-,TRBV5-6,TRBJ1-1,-,TGTGCCAGCAGCTCCCGTTGGGGGAGCCTTTTCTTT,CASSSRWGSLFF
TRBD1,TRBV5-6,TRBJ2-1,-,TGTGCCAGCAACGCGGCCACAGGGGCCAATGAGCAGTTCTTC,CASNAATGANEQFF
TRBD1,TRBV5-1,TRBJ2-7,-,TGCGCCAGCAGCTTGCAGCCGGGACAGGGTGACTACGAGCAGTACTTC,CASSLQPGQGDYEQYF
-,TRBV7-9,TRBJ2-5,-,TGTGCCAGCAGCTCCCTAACACGGACGGGACAAGAGACCCAGTACTTC,CASSSLTRTGQETQYF
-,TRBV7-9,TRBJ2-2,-,TGTGCCAGCAGCCCCAATGGTATCTCCGGGGAGCTGTTTTTT,CASSPNGISGELFF
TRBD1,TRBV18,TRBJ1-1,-,TGTGCCAGCTCACCCCGACAGGGGATGAACACTGAAGCTTTCTTT,CASSPRQGMNTEAFF
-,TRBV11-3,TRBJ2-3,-,TGTGCCAGCAGCCCCGGATCAGATTCAAATACGCAGTATTTT,CASSPGSDSNTQYF
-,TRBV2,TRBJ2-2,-,TGTGCCAGCAGTGAAGCAGAGGGGGGGGCTGGCGGGGAGCTGTTTTTT,CASSEAEGGAGGELFF
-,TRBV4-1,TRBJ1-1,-,TGCGCCAGCAGCCAAGGGGTTAACACTGAAGCTTTCTTT,CASSQGVNTEAFF
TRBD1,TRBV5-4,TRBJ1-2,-,TGTGCCAGCAGCTTGGCCGCTGGGACAGGGGACTATGGCTACACCTTC,CASSLAAGTGDYGYTF
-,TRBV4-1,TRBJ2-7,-,TGCGCCAGCAGCCAAGATCTTGGCCAGGAATACTACGAGCAGTACTTC,CASSQDLGQEYYEQYF
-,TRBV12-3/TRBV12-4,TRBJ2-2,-,TGTGCCAGCAGTTTCCAATCCGGGGAGCTGTTTTTT,CASSFQSGELFF
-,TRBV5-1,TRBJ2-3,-,TGCGCCAGCAGCTTGACAGATACGCAGTATTTT,CASSLTDTQYF
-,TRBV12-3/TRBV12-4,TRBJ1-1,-,TGTGCCAGCAGTTTCAGGGTCACTGAAGCTTTCTTT,CASSFRVTEAFF
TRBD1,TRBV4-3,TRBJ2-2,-,TGCGCCAGCAGCCAAGAATTAAGGGGGCGAGACACCGGGGAGCTGTTTTTT,CASSQELRGRDTGELFF